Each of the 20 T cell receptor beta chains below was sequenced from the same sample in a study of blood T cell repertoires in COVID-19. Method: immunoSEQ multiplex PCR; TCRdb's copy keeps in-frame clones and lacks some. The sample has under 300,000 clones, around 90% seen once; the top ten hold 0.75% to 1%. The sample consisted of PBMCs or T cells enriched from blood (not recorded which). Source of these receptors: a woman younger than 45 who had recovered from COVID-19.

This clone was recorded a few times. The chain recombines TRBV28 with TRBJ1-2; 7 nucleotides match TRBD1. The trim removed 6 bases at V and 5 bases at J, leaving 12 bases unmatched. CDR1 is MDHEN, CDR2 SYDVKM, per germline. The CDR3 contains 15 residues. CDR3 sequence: CASRETGQLLYGYTF. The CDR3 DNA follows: TGTGCCAGCAGGGAGACAGGGCAACTCTTGTATGGCTACACCTTC.

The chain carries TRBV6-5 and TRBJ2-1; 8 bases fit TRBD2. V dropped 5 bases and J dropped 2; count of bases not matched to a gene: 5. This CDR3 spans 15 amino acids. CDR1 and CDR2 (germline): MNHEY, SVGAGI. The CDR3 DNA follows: TGTGCCAGCAGTCGTATAGCGGGACCCTACAATGAGCAGTTCTTC. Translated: CASSRIAGPYNEQFF.

CDR3 sequence: CASSFQAGPSYEQYF. In DNA, the CDR3 is TGCGCCAGCAGCTTTCAGGCGGGGCCCTCCTACGAGCAGTACTTC. The chain uses TRBV5-1 and TRBJ2-7; perhaps TRBD2 as D (6 bases). Germline V lookup: CDR1 SGHRS, CDR2 YFSETQ. CDR3 size: 15 residues. Between the trimmed V and J ends, which lost 2 bases and 0 bases, there was a span of 12 bases.

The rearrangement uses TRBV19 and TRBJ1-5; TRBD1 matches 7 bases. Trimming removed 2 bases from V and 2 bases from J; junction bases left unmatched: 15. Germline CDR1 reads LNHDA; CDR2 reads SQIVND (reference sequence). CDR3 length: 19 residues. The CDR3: CASSISPHSRQGRNQPQHF. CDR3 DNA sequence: TGTGCCAGTAGTATATCCCCTCATTCAAGACAGGGTCGCAATCAGCCCCAGCATTTT. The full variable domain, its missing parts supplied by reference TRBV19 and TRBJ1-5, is DGGITQSPKYLFRKEGQNVTLSCEQNLNHDAMYWYRQDPGQGLRLIYYSQIVNDFQKGDIAEGYSVSREKKESFPLTVTSAQKNPTAFYLCASSISPHSRQGRNQPQHFGDGTRLSIL.

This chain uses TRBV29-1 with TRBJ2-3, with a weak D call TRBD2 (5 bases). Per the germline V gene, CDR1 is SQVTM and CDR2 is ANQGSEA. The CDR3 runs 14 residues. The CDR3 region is CTSQYLTSTDTQYF. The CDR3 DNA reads TGCACTAGCCAGTACCTTACTAGCACAGATACGCAGTATTTT.

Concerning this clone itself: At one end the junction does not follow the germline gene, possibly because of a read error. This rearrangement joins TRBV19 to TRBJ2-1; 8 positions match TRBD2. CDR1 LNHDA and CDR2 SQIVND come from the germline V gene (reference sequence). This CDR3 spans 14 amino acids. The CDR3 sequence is CSSAYSGILNEQFF. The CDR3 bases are TGTTCCAGTGCTTATAGCGGGATACTCAATGAGCAGTTCTTC.

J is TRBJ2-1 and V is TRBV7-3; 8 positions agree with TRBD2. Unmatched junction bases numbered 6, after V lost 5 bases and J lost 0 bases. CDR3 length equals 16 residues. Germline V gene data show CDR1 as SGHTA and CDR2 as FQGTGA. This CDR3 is CASSPKSGSSYNEQFF. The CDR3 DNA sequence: TGTGCCAGCAGCCCTAAAAGCGGGAGCTCCTACAATGAGCAGTTCTTC.

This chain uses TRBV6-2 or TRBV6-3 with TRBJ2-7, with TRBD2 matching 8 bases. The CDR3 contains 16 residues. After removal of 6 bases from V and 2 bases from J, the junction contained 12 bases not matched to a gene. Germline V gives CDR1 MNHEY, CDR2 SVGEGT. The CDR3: CASSHREGYPPYEQYF. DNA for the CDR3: TGTGCCAGCAGCCACCGGGAGGGATATCCCCCCTACGAGCAGTACTTC.

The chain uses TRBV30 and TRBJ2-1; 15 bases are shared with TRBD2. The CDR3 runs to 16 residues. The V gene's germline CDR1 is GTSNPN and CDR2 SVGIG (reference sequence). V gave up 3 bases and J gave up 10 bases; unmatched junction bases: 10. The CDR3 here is CAWSGTRTSGGGEQFF. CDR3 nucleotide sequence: TGTGCCTGGAGCGGAACTCGGACTAGCGGGGGGGGAGAGCAGTTCTTC.

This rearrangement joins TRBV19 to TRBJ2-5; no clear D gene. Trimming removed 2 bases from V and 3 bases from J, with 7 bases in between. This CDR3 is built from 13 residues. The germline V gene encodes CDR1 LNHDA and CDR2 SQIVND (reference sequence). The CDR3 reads CASSIIQKETQYF. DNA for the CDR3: TGTGCCAGTAGTATAATCCAGAAAGAGACCCAGTACTTC. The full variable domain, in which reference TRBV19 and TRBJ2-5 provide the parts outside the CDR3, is DGGITQSPKYLFRKEGQNVTLSCEQNLNHDAMYWYRQDPGQGLRLIYYSQIVNDFQKGDIAEGYSVSREKKESFPLTVTSAQKNPTAFYLCASSIIQKETQYFGPGTRLLVL.

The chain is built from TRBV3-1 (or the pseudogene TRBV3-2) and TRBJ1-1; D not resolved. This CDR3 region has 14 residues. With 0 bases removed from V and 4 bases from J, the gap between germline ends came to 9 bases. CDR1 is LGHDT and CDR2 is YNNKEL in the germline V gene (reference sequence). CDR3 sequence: CASSQDASVTEAFF. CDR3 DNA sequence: TGTGCCAGCAGCCAAGATGCATCGGTCACTGAAGCTTTCTTT.

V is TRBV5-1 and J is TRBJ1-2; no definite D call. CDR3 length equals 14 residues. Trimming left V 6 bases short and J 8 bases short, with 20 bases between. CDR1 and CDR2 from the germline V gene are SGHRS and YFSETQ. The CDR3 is CASKIQTDTGGYTF. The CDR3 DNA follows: TGCGCCAGCAAAATCCAAACAGACACCGGAGGCTACACCTTC.

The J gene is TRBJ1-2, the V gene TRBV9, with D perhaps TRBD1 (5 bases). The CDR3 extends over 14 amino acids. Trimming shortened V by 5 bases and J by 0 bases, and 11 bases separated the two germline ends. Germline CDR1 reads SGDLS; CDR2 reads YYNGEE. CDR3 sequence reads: CASRGEGANYGYTF. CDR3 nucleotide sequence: TGTGCCAGCAGGGGGGAGGGCGCTAACTATGGCTACACCTTC.

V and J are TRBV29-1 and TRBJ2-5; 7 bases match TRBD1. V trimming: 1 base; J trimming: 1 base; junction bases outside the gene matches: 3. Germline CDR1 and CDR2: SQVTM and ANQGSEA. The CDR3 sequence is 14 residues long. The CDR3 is CSVEGGGFQETQYF. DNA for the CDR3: TGCAGCGTTGAAGGAGGGGGCTTCCAAGAGACCCAGTACTTC.

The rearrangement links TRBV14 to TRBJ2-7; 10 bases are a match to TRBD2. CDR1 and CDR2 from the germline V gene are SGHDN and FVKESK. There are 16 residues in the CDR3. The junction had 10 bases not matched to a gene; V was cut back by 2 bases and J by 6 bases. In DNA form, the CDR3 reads TGTGCCAGCAGCCAAAAAAATCCGGGACTAGCGACCGAGCAGTACTTC. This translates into CASSQKNPGLATEQYF.

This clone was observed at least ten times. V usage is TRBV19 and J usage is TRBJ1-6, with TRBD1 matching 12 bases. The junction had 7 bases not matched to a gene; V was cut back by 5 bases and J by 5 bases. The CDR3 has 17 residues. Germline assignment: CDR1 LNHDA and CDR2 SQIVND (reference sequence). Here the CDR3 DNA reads TGTGCCAGTAGTCCCGGGACAGGGGGCGCAAATAATTCACCCCTCCACTTT. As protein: CASSPGTGGANNSPLHF.

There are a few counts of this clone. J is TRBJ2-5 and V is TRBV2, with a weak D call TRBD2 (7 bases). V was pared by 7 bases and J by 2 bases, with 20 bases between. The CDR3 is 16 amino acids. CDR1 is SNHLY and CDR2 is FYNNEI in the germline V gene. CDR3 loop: CASKGLGGAVQETQYF. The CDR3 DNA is TGTGCCAGCAAAGGGTTAGGGGGGGCCGTACAAGAGACCCAGTACTTC.

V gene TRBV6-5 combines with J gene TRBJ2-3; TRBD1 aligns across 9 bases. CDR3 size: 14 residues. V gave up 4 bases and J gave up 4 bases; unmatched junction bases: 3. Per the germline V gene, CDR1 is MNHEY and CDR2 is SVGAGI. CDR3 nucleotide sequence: TGTGCCAGCAGTTCCGGGACAGGGCCAGATACGCAGTATTTT. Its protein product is CASSSGTGPDTQYF.

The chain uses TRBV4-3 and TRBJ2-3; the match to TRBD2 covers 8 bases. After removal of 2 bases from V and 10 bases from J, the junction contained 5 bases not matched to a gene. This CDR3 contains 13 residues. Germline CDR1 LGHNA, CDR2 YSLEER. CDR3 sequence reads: CASSQLVGGAQYF. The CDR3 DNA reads TGCGCCAGCAGCCAATTAGTCGGGGGGGCGCAGTATTTT.

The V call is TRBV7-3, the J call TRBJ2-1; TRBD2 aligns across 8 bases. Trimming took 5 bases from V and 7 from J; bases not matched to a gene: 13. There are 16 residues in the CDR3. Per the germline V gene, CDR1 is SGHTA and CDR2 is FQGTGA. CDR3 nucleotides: TGTGCCAGCAGCCACCCGTCGGGGGGGGCGTCAAATGAGCAGTTCTTC. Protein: CASSHPSGGASNEQFF.